The clone carrying this T cell receptor beta chain was seen a handful of times. Mouse gene names apply. The CDR3 end lies 1 residue beyond the end of the read and is filled in from the germline J gene. The data belong to a study of tissue T cells after allogeneic stem cell transplantation. The method was immunoSEQ multiplex PCR; TCRdb's version includes in-frame clones alone and lacks a portion of them. The sample contains about 5,500 clones, roughly half of which appear only once. Trimming stripped 3 bases from V and 1 base from J, with 6 bases between. This CDR3 comprises 13 residues. Germline lookup yields CDR1 KGHPV and CDR2 FQNQEV (reference sequence). Time point in this sample: mouse harvest day 7 after allogeneic transplant. Mouse grafts combined 10^7 T-cell-depleted bone marrow cells with 10^6 splenic CD5+ T cells.

The sequenced sample consisted of gut tissue. The V gene is TRBV26, the J gene TRBJ1-2, with D maybe TRBD1 (5 bases). The sequence was obtained from a female BALB/c mouse given C57BL/6 T cells with graft-versus-host disease after an allogeneic hematopoietic cell transplant. The CDR3 sequence: CASSLTGNSDYTF. CDR3 DNA (partial): TGTGCCAGCAGTCTAACAGGAAACTCCGACTACACC. The full variable domain, its missing parts supplied by reference TRBV26 and TRBJ1-2, is NSKVIQTPRYLVKGQGQKAKMRCIPEKGHPVVFWYQQNKNNEFKFLINFQNQEVLQQIDMTEKRFSAECPSNSPCSLEIQSSEAGDSALYLCASSLTGNSDYTFGSGTRLLVI.